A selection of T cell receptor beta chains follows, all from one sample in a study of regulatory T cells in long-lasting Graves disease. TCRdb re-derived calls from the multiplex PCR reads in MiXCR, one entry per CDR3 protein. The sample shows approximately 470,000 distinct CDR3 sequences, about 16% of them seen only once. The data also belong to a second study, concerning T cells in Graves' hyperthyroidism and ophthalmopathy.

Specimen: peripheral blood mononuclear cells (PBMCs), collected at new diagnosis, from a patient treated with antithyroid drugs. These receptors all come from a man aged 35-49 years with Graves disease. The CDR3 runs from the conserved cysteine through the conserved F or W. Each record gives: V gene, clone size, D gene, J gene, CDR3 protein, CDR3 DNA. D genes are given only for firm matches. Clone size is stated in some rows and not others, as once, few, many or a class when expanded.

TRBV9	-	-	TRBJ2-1	CASSVQGGLYNEQFF	TGTGCCAGCAGCGTCCAGGGGGGTCTCTACAATGAGCAGTTCTTC
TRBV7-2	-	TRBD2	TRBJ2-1	CASSRMGREAAQYNEQFF	TGTGCCAGCAGCCGGATGGGGCGGGAGGCCGCACAGTACAATGAGCAGTTCTTC
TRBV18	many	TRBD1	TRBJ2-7	CASSFDRASYEQYF	TGTGCCAGCTCGTTCGACAGGGCCTCCTACGAGCAGTACTTC
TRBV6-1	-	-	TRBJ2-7	CASSPTGSAEQYF	TGTGCCAGCAGTCCGACAGGATCCGCCGAGCAGTACTTC
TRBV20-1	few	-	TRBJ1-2	CSARAPGSNYGYTF	TGCAGTGCTAGAGCACCAGGGAGCAACTATGGCTACACCTTC
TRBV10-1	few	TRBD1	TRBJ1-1	CARWTGWTEAFF	TGCGCCAGATGGACAGGGTGGACTGAAGCTTTCTTT
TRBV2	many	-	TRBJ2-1	CASSVDWTYNEQFF	TGTGCCAGCAGTGTGGACTGGACCTACAATGAGCAGTTCTTC
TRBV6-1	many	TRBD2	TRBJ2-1	CASRRLATYNEQFF	TGTGCCAGCAGGAGACTAGCGACCTACAATGAGCAGTTCTTC
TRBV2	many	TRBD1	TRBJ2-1	CASSGTGGTYNEQFF	TGTGCCAGCTCTGGGACAGGGGGGACCTACAATGAGCAGTTCTTC
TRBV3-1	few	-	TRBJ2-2	CASREARVTGELFF	TGTGCCAGCAGGGAAGCTAGGGTCACCGGGGAGCTGTTTTTT
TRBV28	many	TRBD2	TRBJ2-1	CASGLPAGGEQFF	TGTGCCAGCGGGTTACCAGCGGGAGGTGAGCAGTTCTTC
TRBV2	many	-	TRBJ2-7	CASSKRVTYEQYF	TGTGCCAGCAGCAAGCGGGTCACCTACGAGCAGTACTTC
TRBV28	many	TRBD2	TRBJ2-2	CASSSRLAGDTGELFF	TGTGCCAGCAGTTCCCGACTAGCGGGAGACACCGGGGAGCTGTTTTTT
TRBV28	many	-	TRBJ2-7	CASSLLTDYEQYF	TGTGCCAGCAGTTTATTGACAGATTACGAGCAGTACTTC
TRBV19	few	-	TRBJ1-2	CASSTVPTGYTF	TGTGCCAGTAGTACAGTCCCGACCGGCTACACCTTC
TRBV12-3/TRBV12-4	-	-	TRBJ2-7	CASTDTNAYEQYF	TGTGCCAGCACCGACACCAATGCCTACGAGCAGTACTTC
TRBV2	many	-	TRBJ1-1	CASRVQGLRTEAFF	TGTGCCAGCAGGGTACAGGGCTTAAGGACTGAAGCTTTCTTT
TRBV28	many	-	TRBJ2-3	CASTGKRTVTDTQYF	TGTGCCAGCACCGGAAAGAGGACAGTCACAGATACGCAGTATTTT
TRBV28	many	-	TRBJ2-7	CASSLILEEGYEQYF	TGTGCCAGCAGTTTAATTCTGGAGGAAGGGTACGAGCAGTACTTC
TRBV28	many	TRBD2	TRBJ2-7	CASSFSGRPSYEQYF	TGTGCCAGCAGTTTTAGCGGGAGGCCGTCCTACGAGCAGTACTTC
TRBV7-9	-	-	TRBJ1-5	CASSSGGIGGQPQHF	TGTGCCAGCAGCTCCGGGGGGATAGGTGGTCAGCCCCAGCATTTT
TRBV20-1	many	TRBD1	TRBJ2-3	CSATRQGARADTQYF	TGCAGTGCTACCCGACAGGGGGCCCGCGCAGATACGCAGTATTTT
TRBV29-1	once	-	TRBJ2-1	CSVEEGIEQFF	TGCAGCGTTGAAGAGGGGATTGAGCAGTTCTTC
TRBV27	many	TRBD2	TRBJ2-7	CASSYSLAGGNEQYF	TGTGCCAGCAGTTACTCTCTAGCGGGAGGGAACGAGCAGTACTTC